Presented here are 17 T cell receptor beta chains from one specimen sequenced in a study of cytomegalovirus exposure and HLA in healthy donors. Primers for the PCR totalled 60 Vbeta and 13 Jbeta. Sequencing used immunoSEQ multiplex PCR; TCRdb keeps in-frame clones, though not all of them. The sample records over 80,000 clones, 65% to 85% being singletons. The specimen was PBMCs. These receptors all stem from a man aged 50-60 years in good health and CMV-seronegative.

V is TRBV28 and J is TRBJ2-1, with 14 bases that match TRBD2. Trimming cost V 7 bases and J 4 bases; bases outside gene matches: 9. Germline CDR1 reads MDHEN; CDR2 reads SYDVKM. This CDR3 has 17 residues. The DNA for the CDR3 is TGTGCCAGCATCGGGGGGGGACTAGCGGGAGATTACAATGAGCAGTTCTTC. Residues: CASIGGGLAGDYNEQFF.

This clone has a single count. V gene TRBV5-8 combines with J gene TRBJ2-3; TRBD2 is a possible D gene (7 bases). Germline V gene sequence: CDR1 SGHTS, CDR2 YDEGEE. This CDR3 is built from 17 residues. The V gene lost 0 bases and the J gene lost 5 bases, with 19 bases spanning the gap. CDR3 amino acids: CASSLAGGLGGLDTQYF. The CDR3 DNA is TGTGCCAGCAGCTTGGCCGGGGGGCTTGGGGGCCTAGATACGCAGTATTTT.

The genes are TRBV13 and TRBJ1-2; a weak D match, TRBD1 (6 bases). V shed 2 bases and J shed 5 bases, with 6 bases lying between them. The germline gives CDR1 PRHDT, CDR2 FYEKMQ (reference sequence). The CDR3 is made up of 12 amino acids. In DNA, the CDR3 is TGTGCCAGCAGCTTAAGGGGGTATGGCTACACCTTC. Translating gives CASSLRGYGYTF.

The chain links TRBV7-2 to TRBJ1-2, with D hard to call. This CDR3 has 17 residues. The V gene lost 1 base and the J gene lost 7 bases, with 22 bases spanning the gap. Germline-derived CDR1 and CDR2 are SGHTA and FQGNSA. In DNA, the CDR3 is TGTGCCAGCAGCTTAGTTAATCCTGCCTTGGCTTCGGGTGGCTACACCTTC. As protein: CASSLVNPALASGGYTF. The variable domain in full, completed from reference TRBV7-2 and TRBJ1-2, reads GAGVSQSPSNKVTEKGKDVELRCDPISGHTALYWYRQSLGQGLEFLIYFQGNSAPDKSGLPSDRFSAERTGGSVSTLTIQRTQQEDSAVYLCASSLVNPALASGGYTFGSGTRLTVV.

The rearrangement uses TRBV29-1 and TRBJ2-3; possibly TRBD2 for D (5 bases). V was clipped by 2 bases and J by 5 bases, with 11 bases between them. Per the germline V gene, CDR1 is SQVTM and CDR2 is ANQGSEA. This CDR3 is 13 amino acids long. This CDR3 reads CSVERESGDTQYF. As DNA, the CDR3 is TGCAGCGTTGAAAGGGAAAGCGGAGATACGCAGTATTTT.

The J gene is TRBJ1-6, the V gene TRBV5-6, with 9 bases fitting TRBD1. The CDR3 runs 14 residues. Losses at the gene ends were 3 bases for V and 9 bases for J; bases not matched to a gene: 4. Germline values: CDR1 SGHDT, CDR2 YYEEEE. In DNA, the CDR3 is TGTGCCAGCAGCTCAGACAGGGGGAGTTCACCCCTCCACTTT. Protein product: CASSSDRGSSPLHF.

This rearrangement joins TRBV11-2 to TRBJ1-1; D not certain. The CDR3 is made up of 13 amino acids. Per the germline V gene, CDR1 is SGHAT and CDR2 is FQNNGV. Trimming left V 1 base short and J 2 bases short, with 5 bases between. CDR3 loop: CASSLGPNTEAFF. As DNA, the CDR3 is TGTGCCAGCAGCTTAGGGCCTAACACTGAAGCTTTCTTT.

The chain has TRBV5-1 and TRBJ2-2, with D possibly being TRBD2 (6 bases). The ends were cut back, 3 bases at V and 7 bases at J, with 13 bases in the middle. The CDR3 runs to 14 residues. CDR1 SGHRS and CDR2 YFSETQ come from the germline V gene. The CDR3 reads CASSYGTEGGELFF. The CDR3 region has the DNA TGCGCCAGCAGCTACGGGACTGAGGGCGGGGAGCTGTTTTTT.

This chain links TRBV7-2 with TRBJ1-3; no firm D call. Germline values: CDR1 SGHTA, CDR2 FQGNSA. The CDR3 is 15 amino acids. Trimming took off 5 bases at V and 0 bases at J, with 11 bases between the two ends. The CDR3 sequence: CASSPAGLSGNTIYF. The CDR3 coding sequence is TGTGCCAGCAGCCCAGCGGGCCTCTCTGGAAACACCATATATTTT.

The rearrangement joins TRBV28 to TRBJ1-5; D may be TRBD1 (5 bases). The CDR3 loop spans 14 amino acids. Trimming shortened V by 4 bases and J by 6 bases, and 13 bases separated the two germline ends. Per germline, CDR1 MDHEN and CDR2 SYDVKM. Here the CDR3 DNA reads TGTGCCAGCAGTTGGAGACAGTACCCTCAGCCCCAGCATTTT. Translation gives CASSWRQYPQPQHF.

This clone has only one observation. The chain is built from TRBV6-1 and TRBJ2-5, with 7 bases matching TRBD1. This CDR3 has 14 residues. CDR1 and CDR2 from the germline V gene are MNHNS and SASEGT. V trimming: 4 bases; J trimming: 4 bases; junction bases outside the gene matches: 6. The CDR3 DNA follows: TGTGCCAGCAGTGCCCAGGGGGTGGGAGAGACCCAGTACTTC. Protein: CASSAQGVGETQYF.

A word on this clone: The same CDR3 can be traced to other DNA sequences in this sample. The gene calls are TRBV29-1 and TRBJ1-1; D perhaps matches TRBD1 (6 bases). The germline CDR1 and CDR2 sequences are SQVTM and ANQGSEA. The CDR3 totals 9 residues. CDR3 sequence: CTSGRGAFF. The CDR3 DNA is TGCACCTCCGGGAGGGGGGCTTTCTTT. Variable domain in full (rest from reference TRBV29-1 and TRBJ1-1): SAVISQKPSRDICQRGTSLTIQCQVDSQVTMMFWYRQQPGQSLTLIATANQGSEATYESGFVIDKFPISRPNLTFSTLTVSNMSPEDSSIYLCTSGRGAFFGQGTRLTVV.

V and J are TRBV4-1 and TRBJ1-5; the D gene is possibly TRBD1 (5 bases). Germline CDR1 and CDR2: MGHRA and YSYEKL. The CDR3 is made up of 16 amino acids. V gave up 0 bases and J gave up 1 base, with 10 bases separating them. CDR3 coding DNA: TGCGCCAGCAGCCAAGATCCAGGGTTCAGCAATCAGCCCCAGCATTTT. It encodes CASSQDPGFSNQPQHF.

This chain uses TRBV18 with TRBJ2-1; the D gene is possibly TRBD2 (5 bases). Deletions cut 3 bases from V and 0 bases from J, with 15 bases between. Germline V lookup: CDR1 KGHSH, CDR2 LQKENI. There are 17 residues in the CDR3. The CDR3 loop is CASSPAVGSVSYNEQFF. CDR3 DNA: TGTGCCAGCTCACCCGCCGTCGGTAGCGTCTCCTACAATGAGCAGTTCTTC.

V gene TRBV5-8 combines with J gene TRBJ2-1; tentatively, D is TRBD2 (5 bases). The CDR3 sequence is 13 residues long. The ends were cut back, 0 bases at V and 6 bases at J, with 7 bases in the middle. Germline V gene lookup returns CDR1 SGHTS and CDR2 YDEGEE. The CDR3 coding sequence is TGTGCCAGCAGCTTGGCGACTATCAATGAGCAGTTCTTC. Its protein is CASSLATINEQFF. Combining the CDR3 with reference TRBV5-8 and TRBJ2-1 gives the whole variable domain EAGVTQSPTHLIKTRGQQATLRCSPISGHTSVYWYQQALGLGLQFLLWYDEGEERNRGNFPPRFSGRQFPNYSSELNVNALELEDSALYLCASSLATINEQFFGPGTRLTVL.

This chain links TRBV2 with TRBJ2-7, with D perhaps TRBD2 (6 bases). The CDR3 length is 15 residues. Germline CDR1 SNHLY, CDR2 FYNNEI. The V end lost 7 bases, the J end lost 5 bases, and 21 bases lay between the germline ends. The CDR3 protein is CASNTLISGANEQYF. The DNA for the CDR3 is TGTGCCAGCAATACTCTCATTAGCGGAGCCAACGAGCAGTACTTC.

The chain has TRBV19 and TRBJ1-5, with D perhaps TRBD1 (5 bases). Germline loops: CDR1 LNHDA, CDR2 SQIVND (reference sequence). Trimming removed 6 bases from V and 3 bases from J, with 12 bases in between. The CDR3 length is 14 residues. The CDR3 loop is CASRGRVANQPQHF. The CDR3 DNA follows: TGTGCCAGTAGAGGCAGGGTCGCCAATCAGCCCCAGCATTTT.